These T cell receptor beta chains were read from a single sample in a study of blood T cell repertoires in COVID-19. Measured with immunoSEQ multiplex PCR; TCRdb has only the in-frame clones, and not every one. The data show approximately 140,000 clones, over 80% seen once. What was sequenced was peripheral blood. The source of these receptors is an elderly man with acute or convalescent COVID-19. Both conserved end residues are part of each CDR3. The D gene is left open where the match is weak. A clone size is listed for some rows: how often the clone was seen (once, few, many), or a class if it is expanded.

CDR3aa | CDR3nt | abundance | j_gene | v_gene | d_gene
CAWSLVNSNQPQHF | TGTGCCTGGAGTTTAGTAAATAGCAATCAGCCCCAGCATTTT | - | TRBJ1-5 | TRBV30 | -
CASSQAASLGTSGRALGANVLTF | TGTGCCAGCAGCCAAGCTGCGAGCCTCGGGACTAGCGGGAGGGCCCTTGGGGCCAACGTCCTGACTTTC | - | TRBJ2-6 | TRBV3-1/TRBV3-2 | TRBD2
CASSRPRGAAGAYNEQFF | TGTGCCAGTAGTAGGCCCAGGGGAGCAGCGGGGGCCTACAATGAGCAGTTCTTC | - | TRBJ2-1 | TRBV19 | TRBD2
CASSLRQKPSHEQYF | TGTGCCAGCAGTTTACGACAAAAACCTTCCCACGAGCAGTACTTC | - | TRBJ2-7 | TRBV27 | -
CASSLGGTEREKLFF | TGCGCCAGCAGCTTGGGGGGGACAGAGAGGGAAAAACTGTTTTTT | - | TRBJ1-4 | TRBV5-1 | TRBD1
CASSPDSIAAFF | TGCGCCAGCAGCCCCGACTCCATTGCGGCTTTCTTT | - | TRBJ1-1 | TRBV5-1 | -
CASSRILEVQYF | TGTGCCAGCAGCCGAATACTAGAGGTGCAGTATTTT | once | TRBJ2-3 | TRBV7-9 | -
CASSLRGGSTGELFF | TGTGCCAGCAGCCTGCGGGGGGGCAGCACCGGGGAGCTGTTTTTT | - | TRBJ2-2 | TRBV3-1/TRBV3-2 | TRBD2
CASSIRDYYSNQPQHF | TGTGCCAGTAGTATTAGGGACTACTATAGCAATCAGCCCCAGCATTTT | - | TRBJ1-5 | TRBV19 | -
CASSYSDRRPTDTQYF | TGTGCCAGCAGTTACTCGGACAGGCGGCCCACAGATACGCAGTATTTT | - | TRBJ2-3 | TRBV6-5 | TRBD1
CASSFPGQASPLHF | TGTGCCAGCAGCTTCCCAGGACAGGCTTCACCCCTCCACTTT | - | TRBJ1-6 | TRBV7-8 | TRBD1
CASTLDIGYTF | TGTGCCAGCACCTTGGACATTGGCTACACCTTC | - | TRBJ1-2 | TRBV6-5 | -
CSVGRGSGGYTF | TGCAGCGTTGGTAGAGGCAGCGGTGGCTACACCTTC | - | TRBJ1-2 | TRBV29-1 | -
CAIRGTGTEAFF | TGTGCCATCAGGGGAACAGGGACCGAAGCTTTCTTT | - | TRBJ1-1 | TRBV10-3 | -
CASSGTGTGVNGYTF | TGTGCCAGCAGTGGGACCGGGACAGGGGTAAATGGCTACACCTTC | - | TRBJ1-2 | TRBV28 | TRBD1
CASTPRLAPYNEQFF | TGTGCCAGTACCCCCCGGCTAGCGCCCTACAATGAGCAGTTCTTC | - | TRBJ2-1 | TRBV19 | -
CASSSTGQGINEKLFF | TGTGCCAGCAGTTCAACTGGACAGGGGATCAATGAAAAACTGTTTTTT | - | TRBJ1-4 | TRBV28 | TRBD1
CASSKTRLNTEAFF | TGTGCCAGCAGCAAAACCAGGCTGAACACTGAAGCTTTCTTT | - | TRBJ1-1 | TRBV21-1 | -
CASSLLGGREKETQYF | TGTGCCAGCAGCTTGCTAGGCGGGAGAGAGAAAGAGACCCAGTACTTC | - | TRBJ2-5 | TRBV3-1/TRBV3-2 | TRBD2
CASSHRGYGTEAFF | TGTGCCAGCAGCCATAGGGGGTACGGCACTGAAGCTTTCTTT | once | TRBJ1-1 | TRBV3-1/TRBV3-2 | -
CASSRTGDEYEQYF | TGTGCCAGTAGCAGGACAGGGGACGAATACGAGCAGTACTTC | - | TRBJ2-7 | TRBV19 | TRBD1
CASSEGQGSEAFF | TGTGCCAGTAGTGAAGGACAGGGCTCTGAAGCTTTCTTT | - | TRBJ1-1 | TRBV19 | TRBD1
CASSKLAGEATQYF | TGTGCCAGCAGTAAACTAGCGGGAGAGGCGACCCAGTACTTC | - | TRBJ2-5 | TRBV2 | TRBD2
CASRNRGSNYNSPLHF | TGCGCCAGCAGAAACAGGGGATCCAACTATAATTCACCCCTCCACTTT | - | TRBJ1-6 | TRBV10-1 | TRBD1
CASSSGGDYGYTF | TGTGCCAGCAGTTCCGGGGGGGACTATGGCTACACCTTC | - | TRBJ1-2 | TRBV6-5 | -
CASSDRGSNQPQHF | TGTGCCAGCAGCGACAGGGGTAGCAATCAGCCCCAGCATTTT | once | TRBJ1-5 | TRBV3-1/TRBV3-2 | TRBD1
CASSLAAGDEQFF | TGTGCCAGCAGCTTAGCGGCGGGGGATGAGCAGTTCTTC | - | TRBJ2-1 | TRBV7-2 | TRBD2
CASTGQVYSGANVLTF | TGTGCCAGTACCGGACAGGTCTACTCTGGGGCCAACGTCCTGACTTTC | - | TRBJ2-6 | TRBV19 | TRBD1
CASSSGQGAREAFF | TGTGCCAGCAGCTCAGGACAGGGGGCGAGGGAAGCTTTCTTT | - | TRBJ1-1 | TRBV7-9 | TRBD1
CASSLSGGRGTETQYF | TGTGCCAGCAGTCTCAGCGGGGGCAGGGGTACGGAGACCCAGTACTTC | - | TRBJ2-5 | TRBV7-6 | TRBD2
CASSYPGQGGYNEQFF | TGTGCCAGCAGTTACCCTGGACAGGGGGGCTACAATGAGCAGTTCTTC | - | TRBJ2-1 | TRBV6-5 | TRBD1
CASSRQTGNYGYTF | TGCGCCAGCAGCCGCCAGACAGGGAACTATGGCTACACCTTC | - | TRBJ1-2 | TRBV4-1 | TRBD1
CAISEGGTDTQYF | TGTGCCATCAGTGAAGGCGGGACAGATACGCAGTATTTT | - | TRBJ2-3 | TRBV10-3 | -
CASSLYGRTEVLETQYF | TGTGCCAGCAGCTTATACGGACGGACGGAGGTGTTAGAGACCCAGTACTTC | - | TRBJ2-5 | TRBV11-2 | -
CASSERGDTQYF | TGTGCCAGCAGTGAGCGGGGAGATACGCAGTATTTT | - | TRBJ2-3 | TRBV6-1 | -
CSADFSEKLFF | TGCAGTGCTGATTTCAGTGAAAAACTGTTTTTT | - | TRBJ1-4 | TRBV20-1 | -
CAITGDRNQPQHF | TGTGCCATCACCGGCGACAGAAATCAGCCCCAGCATTTT | - | TRBJ1-5 | TRBV10-3 | -
CASSIPGQNNYGYTF | TGTGCCAGTAGTATACCCGGACAGAATAACTATGGCTACACCTTC | - | TRBJ1-2 | TRBV19 | -
CASSESLSYGYTF | TGTGCCAGCAGTGAGTCGCTCAGCTATGGCTACACCTTC | once | TRBJ1-2 | TRBV2 | -
CASSKGTGGDQPQHF | TGTGCCAGCAGCAAAGGGACAGGTGGCGATCAGCCCCAGCATTTT | - | TRBJ1-5 | TRBV21-1 | -
CASSEVGTDTQYF | TGTGCCAGCAGTGAAGTCGGCACAGATACGCAGTATTTT | - | TRBJ2-3 | TRBV2 | -
CASSPGTGALNEAFF | TGTGCCAGCAGCCCGGGGACAGGGGCGCTAAATGAAGCTTTCTTT | - | TRBJ1-1 | TRBV7-9 | TRBD1
CATRWGAGYGYTF | TGTGCCACTCGATGGGGTGCGGGCTATGGCTACACCTTC | - | TRBJ1-2 | TRBV6-5 | -
CASTQRGGVHEQYF | TGTGCCAGCACCCAAAGAGGGGGCGTCCACGAGCAGTACTTC | once | TRBJ2-7 | TRBV3-1/TRBV3-2 | TRBD1
CASSRQGATEAFF | TGTGCCAGTAGTAGACAGGGGGCTACTGAAGCTTTCTTT | once | TRBJ1-1 | TRBV19 | TRBD1
CASSYSDLLTNTEAFF | TGTGCCAGCAGTTACTCCGATTTACTTACGAACACTGAAGCTTTCTTT | few | TRBJ1-1 | TRBV6-2/TRBV6-3 | -
CASSQAGALGRALHF | TGCGCCAGCAGCCAAGCAGGGGCCCTGGGGCGGGCCCTCCACTTT | - | TRBJ1-6 | TRBV4-1 | -
CASSAYRDTSNYGYTF | TGTGCCAGCAGCGCGTACCGGGACACCTCTAACTATGGCTACACCTTC | - | TRBJ1-2 | TRBV9 | -
CASSPSPRDSYYGYTF | TGTGCCAGCAGTCCGTCTCCGCGGGACAGCTACTATGGCTACACCTTC | - | TRBJ1-2 | TRBV19 | TRBD1
CSVTNPGQGGNEQFF | TGCAGCGTCACAAACCCGGGACAGGGAGGCAATGAGCAGTTCTTC | - | TRBJ2-1 | TRBV29-1 | TRBD1
CSASSVQNSGGLPNIQYF | TGCAGTGCTAGTTCCGTTCAAAACTCAGGGGGCCTGCCAAACATTCAGTACTTC | - | TRBJ2-4 | TRBV20-1 | TRBD1
CASSAHTDTQYF | TGTGCCAGCAGCGCCCACACAGATACGCAGTATTTT | - | TRBJ2-3 | TRBV9 | -
CASSARDREYEQYF | TGTGCCAGTAGTGCTCGGGACAGGGAGTACGAGCAGTACTTC | - | TRBJ2-7 | TRBV19 | TRBD1
CASSFTETNSPLHF | TGTGCCAGCAGCTTTACAGAGACAAATTCACCCCTCCACTTT | - | TRBJ1-6 | TRBV2 | -
CASSTSGNTGELFF | TGTGCCAGCAGTACTAGCGGAAACACCGGGGAGCTGTTTTTT | - | TRBJ2-2 | TRBV6-4 | TRBD2